This TCR beta chain originates from a study of cytomegalovirus exposure and HLA in healthy donors. Whole-study findings and limits: Most TCR sequences were uncommon, yet certain public TCRs appeared in many donors. Prior analysis indicated that the majority of TCR beta V segments exhibited productivity approximately 90% or approximately 30% of the time. Some V segments could not be told apart, so they were left out, TRBV6-2 and TRBV6-3 among them.

The V gene's germline CDR1 is SQVTM and CDR2 ANQGSEA. V lost 3 bases to trimming and J lost 7 bases, with 9 bases between them. The CDR3 spans 11 residues. Both 60 Vbeta primers and 13 Jbeta primers went into the PCR. Sequenced by immunoSEQ multiplex PCR; TCRdb stores in-frame clones only, minus some. The sample shows approximately 170,000 clones, around 82% of them seen only once. This clone was detected a few times. Its specificity is unknown. J is TRBJ1-2 and V is TRBV29-1; unclear D gene. The sample consisted of PBMCs. This clonotype originated in a male donor in good health and CMV-seronegative. For the CDR3, the DNA is TGCAGCGTTGAGATCAGGTTTGGCTACACCTTC. Its protein product is CSVEIRFGYTF. Based on the CDR3 plus reference TRBV29-1 and TRBJ1-2, the full variable domain is SAVISQKPSRDICQRGTSLTIQCQVDSQVTMMFWYRQQPGQSLTLIATANQGSEATYESGFVIDKFPISRPNLTFSTLTVSNMSPEDSSIYLCSVEIRFGYTFGSGTRLTVV.